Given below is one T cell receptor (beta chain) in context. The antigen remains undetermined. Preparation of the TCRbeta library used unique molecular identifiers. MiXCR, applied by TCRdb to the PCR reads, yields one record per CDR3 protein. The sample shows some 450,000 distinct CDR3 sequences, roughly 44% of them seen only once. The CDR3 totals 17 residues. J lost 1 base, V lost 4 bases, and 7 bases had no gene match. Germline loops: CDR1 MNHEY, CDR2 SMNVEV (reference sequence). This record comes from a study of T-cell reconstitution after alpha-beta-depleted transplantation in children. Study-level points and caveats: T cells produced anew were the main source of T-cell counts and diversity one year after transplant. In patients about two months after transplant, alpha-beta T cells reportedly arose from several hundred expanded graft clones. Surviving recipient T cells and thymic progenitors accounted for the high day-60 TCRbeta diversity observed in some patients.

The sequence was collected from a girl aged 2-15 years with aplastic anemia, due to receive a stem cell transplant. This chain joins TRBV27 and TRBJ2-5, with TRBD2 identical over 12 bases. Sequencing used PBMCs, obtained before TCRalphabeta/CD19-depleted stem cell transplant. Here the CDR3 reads CASSYITGLAGQETQYF. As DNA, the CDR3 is TGTGCCAGCAGTTATATCACGGGACTAGCGGGCCAAGAGACCCAGTACTTC.